The present T cell receptor beta chain was sequenced within a study of blood T cell repertoires in COVID-19. Study information: T cells, B-cell-depleted T cells, or PBMCs supplied cDNA or gDNA.

Germline lookup yields CDR1 MNHEY and CDR2 SMNVEV (reference sequence). The CDR3 has 14 amino acids. The germline V and J ends were trimmed by 2 bases and 7 bases, with 9 bases remaining between them. Allocation to cohorts depended on clinical history reported by the participants. Profiling relied on immunoSEQ multiplex PCR, and the TCRdb table lists in-frame clones only, not all of them. This sample carries some 420,000 clones, roughly nine tenths of them seen once, and the ten largest clones take around 1.1%. The chain links TRBV27 to TRBJ1-6; D ambiguous. Sample: PBMCs or T cells enriched from blood (not recorded which). The sequence came from a man aged 25-45 years who had recovered from COVID-19. CDR3 in amino acids: CASSLPGPNSPLHF. The CDR3 DNA sequence: TGTGCCAGCAGTTTACCCGGTCCGAATTCACCCCTCCACTTT.